A single sample is the source of the 14 T cell receptor beta chains below, sequenced in a study of immune cell composition in non-small cell lung cancer. Libraries were prepared by immunoSEQ multiplex PCR; TCRdb keeps only in-frame clonotypes and omits some of them. This table has around 10,000 clones, about two thirds appearing once. Material: lung tumor tissue. The receptor set was obtained from a human donor with non-small cell lung cancer.

This chain connects TRBV7-8 to TRBJ2-3; 9 positions agree with TRBD2. From germline, CDR1 is SGHVS and CDR2 FQNEAQ. The junction had 2 bases not matched to a gene; V was cut back by 4 bases and J by 3 bases. The CDR3 is 14 amino acids. The CDR3 DNA sequence: TGTGCCAGCAGCTCTCTAGCGGGGACAGATACGCAGTATTTT. Residues: CASSSLAGTDTQYF.

This sequence joins TRBV11-3 and TRBJ1-2; possibly TRBD1 for D (5 bases). V lost 0 bases and J 5 bases, leaving 10 bases between the germline ends. Germline V lookup: CDR1 SGHNT, CDR2 YENEEA. CDR3 length equals 14 residues. The CDR3: CASSLDGTDYGYTF. CDR3 bases: TGTGCCAGCAGCTTAGACGGGACGGATTATGGCTACACCTTC.

V gene TRBV11-3 combines with J gene TRBJ1-6; D may be TRBD1 (6 bases). Per germline, CDR1 SGHNT and CDR2 YENEEA. There are 14 residues in the CDR3. Trimming shortened V by 0 bases and J by 8 bases, and 8 bases separated the two germline ends. CDR3 residues: CASSLEQGHSPLHF. The CDR3 bases are TGTGCCAGCAGCTTAGAACAGGGTCATTCACCCCTCCACTTT.

The CDR3 DNA sequence: TGTGCCAGCAGCCTACTTGGGGCCGACACCGGGGAGCTGTTTTTT. The encoded protein is CASSLLGADTGELFF. The chain is built from TRBV7-3 and TRBJ2-2; D may be TRBD1 (5 bases). This CDR3 is 15 amino acids long. CDR1 and CDR2 from the germline V gene are SGHTA and FQGTGA. V was clipped by 5 bases and J by 3 bases, with 13 bases between them.

The chain combines TRBV4-1 with TRBJ1-1, with TRBD1 as a possible D gene (5 bases). V gave up 2 bases and J gave up 1 base, with 11 bases separating them. Germline loops: CDR1 MGHRA, CDR2 YSYEKL. The CDR3 loop spans 15 amino acids. The CDR3 here is CASSQPGRPNTEAFF. CDR3 sequence (DNA): TGCGCCAGCAGCCAACCGGGACGTCCGAACACTGAAGCTTTCTTT.

This chain's CDR3 is CASSQSAERASQFF. The CDR3 nucleotides are TGTGCCAGCAGCCAATCGGCGGAGCGGGCATCGCAGTTCTTC. This chain joins TRBV16 and TRBJ2-1, with D possibly matching TRBD2 (6 bases). The V end lost 0 bases, the J end lost 12 bases, and 15 bases lay between the germline ends. The CDR3 loop spans 14 amino acids. Germline CDR1 KGHSY, CDR2 FQNENV.

The chain is built from TRBV6-5 and TRBJ2-2, with a weak D call TRBD2 (5 bases). The CDR3 consists of 15 residues. Trimming cost V 2 bases and J 1 base, with 8 bases left between them. CDR1 and CDR2 (germline): MNHEY, SVGAGI. The CDR3: CASSYLGVNTGELFF. In DNA form, the CDR3 reads TGTGCCAGCAGTTACCTCGGGGTGAACACCGGGGAGCTGTTTTTT.

The chain carries TRBV2 and TRBJ1-5; 8 bases agree with TRBD1. V dropped 6 bases and J dropped 0; count of bases not matched to a gene: 10. CDR3 length equals 17 residues. Germline V gene lookup returns CDR1 SNHLY and CDR2 FYNNEI. CDR3 residues: CASRGWTGRDSNQPQHF. The CDR3 DNA is TGTGCCAGCAGGGGCTGGACAGGGCGGGATAGCAATCAGCCCCAGCATTTT. Combining the CDR3 with reference TRBV2 and TRBJ1-5 gives the whole variable domain EPEVTQTPSHQVTQMGQEVILRCVPISNHLYFYWYRQILGQKVEFLVSFYNNEISEKSEIFDDQFSVERPDGSNFTLKIRSTKLEDSAMYFCASRGWTGRDSNQPQHFGDGTRLSIL.

The genes are TRBV7-9 and TRBJ1-4; possible D gene TRBD1, 5 bases. The CDR3 length is 13 residues. Germline V gene lookup returns CDR1 SEHNR and CDR2 FQNEAQ (reference sequence). V lost 5 bases and J lost 10, with 14 bases in between. CDR3 in amino acids: CASSGPRDGKLFF. The CDR3 DNA is TGTGCCAGCAGCGGACCCAGGGATGGAAAACTGTTTTTT.

The chain recombines TRBV7-9 with TRBJ2-1; no reliable D call. Between the trimmed V and J ends, which lost 0 bases and 10 bases, there was a span of 10 bases. CDR3 length equals 13 residues. The V gene's germline CDR1 is SEHNR and CDR2 FQNEAQ (reference sequence). Here the CDR3 reads CASSLAIPREQFF. The DNA for the CDR3 is TGTGCCAGCAGCTTAGCTATCCCTCGGGAGCAGTTCTTC.

This clone showed up just once. This rearrangement joins TRBV10-3 to TRBJ1-2; TRBD1 aligns across 8 bases. Germline V gives CDR1 ENHRY, CDR2 SYGVKD. The V gene end was trimmed by 4 bases and the J gene end by 3 bases; junction bases not matched to a gene: 7. The CDR3 runs to 15 residues. CDR3 sequence reads: CAISAGQGLDYGYTF. In DNA, the CDR3 is TGTGCCATCAGTGCTGGACAGGGCCTGGACTATGGCTACACCTTC.

The rearrangement uses TRBV5-5 and TRBJ1-1; D gene ambiguous. CDR1 is SGHKS, CDR2 YYEKEE, per germline (reference sequence). The CDR3 totals 14 residues. Trimming pared 2 bases from V and 0 bases from J, leaving 8 bases between. CDR3 DNA: TGTGCCAGCAGCTTTACTATCATGAACACTGAAGCTTTCTTT. Protein: CASSFTIMNTEAFF.

This rearrangement joins TRBV11-1 to TRBJ2-1, with TRBD2 identical over 14 bases. V trimming: 5 bases; J trimming: 6 bases; junction bases outside the gene matches: 9. The length of the CDR3 is 17 residues. Germline CDR1 reads SGHAT; CDR2 reads FQDESV (reference sequence). The CDR3 loop reads CASSPGLAGGRFNEQFF. CDR3 sequence (DNA): TGTGCCAGCAGCCCTGGACTAGCGGGGGGCCGCTTCAATGAGCAGTTCTTC.

The chain recombines TRBV28 with TRBJ2-1; TRBD2 matches 8 bases. From germline, CDR1 is MDHEN and CDR2 SYDVKM. With 7 bases clipped from V and 4 bases from J, the junction kept 6 bases outside the gene matches. This CDR3 is 14 amino acids long. The CDR3: CASIERGGYNEQFF. For the CDR3, the DNA is TGTGCCAGCATCGAACGGGGGGGTTACAATGAGCAGTTCTTC. The whole variable domain, filled in from reference TRBV28 and TRBJ2-1, reads DVKVTQSSRYLVKRTGEKVFLECVQDMDHENMFWYRQDPGLGLRLIYFSYDVKMKEKGDIPEGYSVSREKKERFSLILESASTNQTSMYLCASIERGGYNEQFFGPGTRLTVL.